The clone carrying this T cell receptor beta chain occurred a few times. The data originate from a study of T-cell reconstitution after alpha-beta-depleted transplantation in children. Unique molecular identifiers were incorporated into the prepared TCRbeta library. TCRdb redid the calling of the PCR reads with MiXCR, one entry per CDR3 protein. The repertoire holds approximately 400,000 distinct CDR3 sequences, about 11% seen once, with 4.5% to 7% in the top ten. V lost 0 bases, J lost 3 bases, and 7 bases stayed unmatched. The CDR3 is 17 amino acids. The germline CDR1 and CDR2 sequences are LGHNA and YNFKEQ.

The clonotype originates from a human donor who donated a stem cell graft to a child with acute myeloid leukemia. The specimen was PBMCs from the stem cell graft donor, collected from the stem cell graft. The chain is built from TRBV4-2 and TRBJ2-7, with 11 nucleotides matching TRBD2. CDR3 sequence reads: CASSQDSGRGGLYEQYF. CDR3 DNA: TGTGCCAGCAGCCAAGATAGCGGGAGGGGGGGACTCTACGAGCAGTACTTC.